What follows are 11 T cell receptor beta chains derived from one specimen sequenced in a study of diagnostic markers for celiac disease. TCRdb reprocessed the reads; each CDR3 protein has one entry and no DNA is given. The record lists 2,000 or so distinct CDR3 sequences, of which the ten most abundant hold more than 15%. Sequenced sample: either unsorted cells or a sorted T cell fraction (not recorded which). These receptors were obtained from a human donor. This table probably holds off-target reads from a library built for another chain.

The chain is built from TRBV10-3 and TRBJ2-7; there is no DNA to check the TCRdb D call of TRBD1. Germline loops: CDR1 ENHRY, CDR2 SYGVKD. The CDR3 covers 17 residues. This CDR3 reads CASQTFPRGPYSYEQYF.

Measured by frequency, this clonotype is large. The V gene is TRBV5-5, the J gene TRBJ1-6. Germline V gene data show CDR1 as SGHKS and CDR2 as YYEKEE (reference sequence). CDR3 size: 16 residues. The CDR3 region is CASSWDSSRGNAPLHF.

V and J are TRBV7-9 and TRBJ1-4. CDR3 length equals 15 residues. Germline V gene sequence: CDR1 SEHNR, CDR2 FQNEAQ (reference sequence). The chain's CDR3 is CASSRGSFFNEKLFF.

This clonotype is called large based on its frequency. The chain recombines TRBV28 with TRBJ2-1. The CDR3 length is 14 residues. The germline gives CDR1 MDHEN, CDR2 SYDVKM. The CDR3 loop reads CASTTGGSYNEQFF.

This clonotype is identified as large from frequency. This chain connects TRBV12-3 or TRBV12-4 to TRBJ2-1. This CDR3 region has 15 residues. The CDR3 loop reads CASSLRLADVNEQFF.

The rearrangement uses TRBV5-1 and TRBJ2-3; no DNA is available, so the TRBD1 call from TCRdb remains unchecked. Per the germline V gene, CDR1 is SGHRS and CDR2 is YFSETQ. The CDR3 has 18 amino acids. The chain's CDR3 is CASRSPGTVRSSTDTQYF.

Measured by frequency, this clonotype is medium-sized. The rearrangement links TRBV7-2 to TRBJ2-6; TCRdb's D gene call, TRBD2, goes unchecked for lack of DNA. Germline CDR1 is SGHTA and CDR2 is FQGNSA. This CDR3 region has 18 residues. The CDR3 loop reads CASSLHPSGGAGANVLTF.

CDR3 region: CASSLVGGGQGNQPQHF. The rearrangement links TRBV7-2 to TRBJ1-5; the D call from TCRdb, TRBD1, cannot be confirmed without DNA. CDR1 and CDR2 (germline): SGHTA, FQGNSA. This CDR3 is built from 17 residues.

This clonotype is classed as medium-sized by frequency. The chain carries TRBV7-2 and TRBJ1-3; TCRdb gives TRBD1 as the D gene, but with no DNA this cannot be confirmed. CDR3 length equals 13 residues. CDR1 and CDR2 (germline): SGHTA, FQGNSA. The CDR3: CASSLGGTNTIYF. The full variable domain, its missing parts supplied by reference TRBV7-2 and TRBJ1-3, is GAGVSQSPSNKVTEKGKDVELRCDPISGHTALYWYRQSLGQGLEFLIYFQGNSAPDKSGLPSDRFSAERTGGSVSTLTIQRTQQEDSAVYLCASSLGGTNTIYFGEGSWLTVV.

V gene TRBV19 combines with J gene TRBJ1-1; the D call of TRBD1 rests on TCRdb alone, since no DNA is present to check it. The CDR3 length is 17 residues. From germline, CDR1 is LNHDA and CDR2 SQIVND (reference sequence). Here the CDR3 reads CASSTLTGAGMNTEAFF.

This sequence joins TRBV5-1 and TRBJ2-5; TCRdb proposes TRBD2, but this gene call is untestable without DNA. CDR1 is SGHRS and CDR2 is YFSETQ in the germline V gene. The CDR3 length is 16 residues. The CDR3: CASSLGRGLVQETQYF.